This entry concerns a single T cell receptor (beta chain). The V end lost 4 bases, the J end lost 4 bases, and 16 bases lay between the germline ends. Germline V gene lookup returns CDR1 SGHDN and CDR2 FVKESK. The CDR3 spans 15 residues. Sequenced by immunoSEQ multiplex PCR; TCRdb stores in-frame clones only, minus some. Here the sample spans about 45,000 clones, 65% to 90% being singletons. These data are taken from a study of STAT5B mutations in CD4+ large granular lymphocyte leukemia. The sample comprised CD4+ T cells from blood buffy coats. This sequence was found in a human donor in good health. The J gene is TRBJ1-1, the V gene TRBV14, with a tentative D call TRBD1 (6 bases). In DNA, the CDR3 is TGTGCCAGCAGCCGTCGACAGGAGATCTTCACTGAAGCTTTCTTT. It specifies CASSRRQEIFTEAFF.